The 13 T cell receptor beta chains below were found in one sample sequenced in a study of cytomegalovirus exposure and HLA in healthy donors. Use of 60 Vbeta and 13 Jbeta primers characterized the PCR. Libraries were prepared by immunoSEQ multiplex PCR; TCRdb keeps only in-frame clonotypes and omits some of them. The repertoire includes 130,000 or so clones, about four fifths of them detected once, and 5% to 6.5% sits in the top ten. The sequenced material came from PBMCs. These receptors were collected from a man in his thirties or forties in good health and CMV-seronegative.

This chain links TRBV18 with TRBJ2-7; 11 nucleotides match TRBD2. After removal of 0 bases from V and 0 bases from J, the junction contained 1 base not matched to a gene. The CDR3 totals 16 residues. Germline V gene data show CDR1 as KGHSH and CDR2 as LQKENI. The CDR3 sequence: CASSPPGLADSYEQYF. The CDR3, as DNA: TGTGCCAGCTCACCACCGGGACTAGCGGACTCCTACGAGCAGTACTTC. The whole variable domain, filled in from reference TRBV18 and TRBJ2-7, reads NAGVMQNPRHLVRRRGQEARLRCSPMKGHSHVYWYRQLPEEGLKFMVYLQKENIIDESGMPKERFSAEFPKEGPSILRIQQVVRGDSAAYFCASSPPGLADSYEQYFGPGTRLTVT.

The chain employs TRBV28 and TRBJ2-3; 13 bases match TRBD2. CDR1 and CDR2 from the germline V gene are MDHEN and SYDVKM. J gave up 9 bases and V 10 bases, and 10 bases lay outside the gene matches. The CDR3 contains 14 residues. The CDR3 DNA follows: TGTGCCATTACTAGCGGGGGGGCTTCTAGGACGCAGTATTTT. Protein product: CAITSGGASRTQYF.

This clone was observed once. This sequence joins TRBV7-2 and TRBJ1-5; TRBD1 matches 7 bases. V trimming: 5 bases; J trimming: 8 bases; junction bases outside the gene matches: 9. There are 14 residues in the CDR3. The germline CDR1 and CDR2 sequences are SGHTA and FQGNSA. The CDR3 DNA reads TGTGCCAGCAGCAAAGGACAGGTGATAGAGCCCCAGCATTTT. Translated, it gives CASSKGQVIEPQHF.

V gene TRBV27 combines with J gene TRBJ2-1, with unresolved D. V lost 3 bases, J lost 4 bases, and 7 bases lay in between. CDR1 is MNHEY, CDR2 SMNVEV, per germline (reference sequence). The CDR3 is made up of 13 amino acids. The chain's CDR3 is CASSFDIYNEQFF. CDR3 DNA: TGTGCCAGCAGTTTCGACATTTACAATGAGCAGTTCTTC.

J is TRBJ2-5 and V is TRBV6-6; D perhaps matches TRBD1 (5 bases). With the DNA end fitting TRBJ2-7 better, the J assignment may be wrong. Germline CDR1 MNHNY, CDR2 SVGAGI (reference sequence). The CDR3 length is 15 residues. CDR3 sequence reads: CASSYDLTGSYEQYF. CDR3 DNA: TGTGCCAGCAGTTACGATTTAACAGGCTCCTACGAGCAGTACTTC.

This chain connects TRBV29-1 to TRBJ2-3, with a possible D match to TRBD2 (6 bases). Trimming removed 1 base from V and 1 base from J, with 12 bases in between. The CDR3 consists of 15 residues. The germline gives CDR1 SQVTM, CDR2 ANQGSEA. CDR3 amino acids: CSVEGREVRTDTQYF. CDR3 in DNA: TGCAGCGTTGAAGGCAGGGAGGTACGCACAGATACGCAGTATTTT.

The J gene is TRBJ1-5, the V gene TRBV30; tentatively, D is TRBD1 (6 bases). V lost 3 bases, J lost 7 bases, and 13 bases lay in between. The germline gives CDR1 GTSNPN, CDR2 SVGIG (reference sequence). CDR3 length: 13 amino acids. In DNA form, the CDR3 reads TGTGCCTGGAGCACAGGGACAAGCCAGCCCCAGCATTTT. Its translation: CAWSTGTSQPQHF.

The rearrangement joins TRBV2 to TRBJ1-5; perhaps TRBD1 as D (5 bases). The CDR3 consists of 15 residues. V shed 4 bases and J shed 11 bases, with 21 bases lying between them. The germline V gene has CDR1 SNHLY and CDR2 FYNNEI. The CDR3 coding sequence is TGTGCCAGCAGTGGGGAACTGACGGTGATCAGGGCCCAGCATTTT. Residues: CASSGELTVIRAQHF.

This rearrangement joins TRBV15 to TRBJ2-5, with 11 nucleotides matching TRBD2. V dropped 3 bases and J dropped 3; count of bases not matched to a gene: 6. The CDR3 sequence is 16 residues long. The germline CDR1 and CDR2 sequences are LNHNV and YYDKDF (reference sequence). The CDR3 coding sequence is TGTGCCACCAGCAGCGGACTAGCGGGCGCTGAAGAGACCCAGTACTTC. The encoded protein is CATSSGLAGAEETQYF.

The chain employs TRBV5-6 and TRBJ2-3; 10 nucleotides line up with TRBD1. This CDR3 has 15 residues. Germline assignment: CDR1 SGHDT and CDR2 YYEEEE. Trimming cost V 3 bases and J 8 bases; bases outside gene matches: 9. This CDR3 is CASSSPGQGHGTQYF. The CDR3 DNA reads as TGTGCCAGCAGCTCACCGGGACAGGGGCATGGTACGCAGTATTTT.

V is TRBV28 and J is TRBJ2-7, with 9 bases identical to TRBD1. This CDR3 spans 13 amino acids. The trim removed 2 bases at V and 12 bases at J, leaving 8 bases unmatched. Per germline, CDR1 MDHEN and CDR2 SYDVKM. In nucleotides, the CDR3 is TGTGCCAGCAGTTTAAGAGACAGGGGGAGTCTGTACTTC. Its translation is CASSLRDRGSLYF.

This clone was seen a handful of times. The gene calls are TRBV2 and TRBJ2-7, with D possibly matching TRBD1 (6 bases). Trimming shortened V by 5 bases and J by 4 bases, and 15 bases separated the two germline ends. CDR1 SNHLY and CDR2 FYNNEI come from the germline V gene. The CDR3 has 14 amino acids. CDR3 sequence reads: CASSWTQGLYEQYF. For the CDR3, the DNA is TGTGCCAGCAGTTGGACACAGGGTCTTTACGAGCAGTACTTC.

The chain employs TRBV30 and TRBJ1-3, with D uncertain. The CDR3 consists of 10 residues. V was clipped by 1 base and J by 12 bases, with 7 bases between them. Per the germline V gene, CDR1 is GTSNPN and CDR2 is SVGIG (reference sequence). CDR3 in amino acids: CAWSGAGIYF. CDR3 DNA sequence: TGTGCCTGGAGTGGTGCGGGCATATATTTT. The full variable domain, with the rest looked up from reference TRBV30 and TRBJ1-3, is SQTIHQWPATLVQPVGSPLSLECTVEGTSNPNLYWYRQAAGRGLQLLFYSVGIGQISSEVPQNLSASRPQDRQFILSSKKLLLSDSGFYLCAWSGAGIYFGEGSWLTVV.